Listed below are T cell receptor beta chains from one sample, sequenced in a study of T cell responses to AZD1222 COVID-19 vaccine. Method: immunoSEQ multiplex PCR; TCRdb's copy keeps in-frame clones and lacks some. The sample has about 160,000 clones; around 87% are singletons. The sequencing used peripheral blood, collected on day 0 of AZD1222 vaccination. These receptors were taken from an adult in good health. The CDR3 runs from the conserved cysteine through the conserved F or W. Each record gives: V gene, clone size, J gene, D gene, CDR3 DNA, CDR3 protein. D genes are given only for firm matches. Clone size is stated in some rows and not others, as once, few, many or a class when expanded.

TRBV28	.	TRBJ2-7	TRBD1	TGTGCCAGTAATCGGGACAGGGACTACGAGCAGTACTTC	CASNRDRDYEQYF
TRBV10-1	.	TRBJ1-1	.	TGCGCCAGCAGCTTAACAGCACAGAACACTGAAGCTTTCTTT	CASSLTAQNTEAFF
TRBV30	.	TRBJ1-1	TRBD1	TGTGCCTGGAGCCTCCTACAGGGGGATGAAGCTTTCTTT	CAWSLLQGDEAFF
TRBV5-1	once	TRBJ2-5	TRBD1	TGCGCCAGCAGCTTACTGGGGACAGCCCAAGAGACCCAGTACTTC	CASSLLGTAQETQYF
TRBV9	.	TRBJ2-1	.	TGTGCCAGCAGCACCTGGAAGGACAATGAGCAGTTCTTC	CASSTWKDNEQFF
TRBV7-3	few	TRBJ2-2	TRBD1	TGTGCCAGCAGCCCTCGAGGGACAGGGCCGACCGGGGAGCTGTTTTTT	CASSPRGTGPTGELFF
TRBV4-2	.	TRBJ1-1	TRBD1	TGTGCCAGCAGCAATCTATACAGGGGTGGTGCTGAAGCTTTCTTT	CASSNLYRGGAEAFF
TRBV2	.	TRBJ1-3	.	TGTGCCAGCAGTGAGTCCATTTCAGACTCTGGAAACACCATATATTTT	CASSESISDSGNTIYF
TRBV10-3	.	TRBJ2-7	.	TGTGCCATCACGGTCGGGCTCGAGCAGTACTTC	CAITVGLEQYF
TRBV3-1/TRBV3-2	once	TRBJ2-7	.	TGTGCCAGCAGCCAAGATGCAGGGCCGCACTACGAGCAGTACTTC	CASSQDAGPHYEQYF
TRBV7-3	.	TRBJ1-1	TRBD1	TGTGCCAGCAGCGTCGGGACAGGGCAAGCTTTCTTT	CASSVGTGQAFF
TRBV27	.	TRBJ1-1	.	TGTGCCAGCAGGGGCCGGGACGGGGTAACTACTGAAGCTTTCTTT	CASRGRDGVTTEAFF
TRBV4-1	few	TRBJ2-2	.	TGCGCCAGCAGCCCCTTGGGGGTGAACACCGGGGAGCTGTTTTTT	CASSPLGVNTGELFF
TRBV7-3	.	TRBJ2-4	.	TGTGCCAGCAGCTTAGTGGGCGAAGGCATTCAGTACTTC	CASSLVGEGIQYF
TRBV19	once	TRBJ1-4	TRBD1	TGTGCCAGTAGGAACTCGGGACAGGGTTCATCCGAAAAACTGTTTTTT	CASRNSGQGSSEKLFF
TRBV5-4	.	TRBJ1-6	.	TGTGCCAGCAGCTTTTTCAACAGGGATCTTTCACCCCTCCACTTT	CASSFFNRDLSPLHF
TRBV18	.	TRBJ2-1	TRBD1	TGTGCCAGCTCACCCCGAGGACAGGGGGCGCTTGGTGAGCAGTTCTTC	CASSPRGQGALGEQFF
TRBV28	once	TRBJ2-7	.	TGTGCCAGCAGTTTCCCACTACAGGGTTCGGCCTACGAGCAGTACTTC	CASSFPLQGSAYEQYF
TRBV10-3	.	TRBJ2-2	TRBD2	TGTGCCATCAGTGAGTTGGGAGCGGGGGTTAGTCGGACCGGGGAGCTGTTTTTT	CAISELGAGVSRTGELFF
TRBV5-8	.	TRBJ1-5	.	TGTGCCAGCAGCTTGGGTACAGTTAGCAATCAGCCCCAGCATTTT	CASSLGTVSNQPQHF
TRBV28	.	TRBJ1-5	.	TGTGCCAGCAGTTTACACAGGGTCAATCAGCCCCAGCATTTT	CASSLHRVNQPQHF
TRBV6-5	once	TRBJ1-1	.	TGTGCCAGCAGTTACGGGGCCACGCGCAGGGACACTGAAGCTTTCTTT	CASSYGATRRDTEAFF
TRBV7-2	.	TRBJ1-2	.	TGTGCCAGCAGCTTACGGGAAACTAACTATGGCTACACCTTC	CASSLRETNYGYTF
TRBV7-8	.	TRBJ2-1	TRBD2	TGTGCCAGCAGCTTAGATCGGGCGGGGGGACACAATGAGCAGTTCTTC	CASSLDRAGGHNEQFF
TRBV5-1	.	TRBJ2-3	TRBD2	TGCGCCAGCAGCTTTTCGGGACTAGCGGGGGCCGACACAGATACGCAGTATTTT	CASSFSGLAGADTDTQYF
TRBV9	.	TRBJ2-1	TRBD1	TGTGCCAGCAGCGTTGGGGGACAGGGCTATGAGCAGTTCTTC	CASSVGGQGYEQFF
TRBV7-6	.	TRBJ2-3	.	TGTGCCAGCAGCTTTGGGGGGGGCCTAGATACGCAGTATTTT	CASSFGGGLDTQYF
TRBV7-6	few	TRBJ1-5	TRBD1	TGTGCCAGCAGCGCCGGGACAGGGGTGGATCAGCCCCAGCATTTT	CASSAGTGVDQPQHF
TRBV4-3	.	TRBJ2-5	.	TGCGCCAGCAGCCAAGATAGGGGGGGGTTTCGCCAAGAGACCCAGTACTTC	CASSQDRGGFRQETQYF
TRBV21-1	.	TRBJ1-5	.	TGTGCCAGCAGCAAAGCTACAGGGGGCACCAGCAATCAGCCCCAGCATTTT	CASSKATGGTSNQPQHF
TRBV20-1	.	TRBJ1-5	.	TGCAGTGCTAGTTTCGAGGGCCCCGGCAATCAGCCCCAGCATTTT	CSASFEGPGNQPQHF
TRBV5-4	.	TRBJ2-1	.	TGTGCCAGCAGCATACCTACAGGGTCGAATAGGGTTGAGCAGTTCTTC	CASSIPTGSNRVEQFF
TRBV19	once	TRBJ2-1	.	TGTGCCAGTAGTATAGTGGCAGGCGCCAACAATGAGCAGTTCTTC	CASSIVAGANNEQFF